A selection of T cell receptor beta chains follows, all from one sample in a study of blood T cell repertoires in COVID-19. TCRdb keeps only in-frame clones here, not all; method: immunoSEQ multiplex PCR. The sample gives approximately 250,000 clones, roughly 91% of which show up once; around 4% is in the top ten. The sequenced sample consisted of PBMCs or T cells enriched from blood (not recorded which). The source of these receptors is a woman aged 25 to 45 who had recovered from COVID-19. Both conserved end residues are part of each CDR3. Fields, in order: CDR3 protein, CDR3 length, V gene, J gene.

CASSPAQGSYEQYF	14	TRBV18	TRBJ2-7
CAWTPKSTGLMIYF	14	TRBV30	TRBJ2-7
CAAGEYYTEAFF	12	TRBV19	TRBJ1-1
CARSLGGELAGFYEQYF	17	TRBV7-5	TRBJ2-7
CASSPSLVGYTF	12	TRBV28	TRBJ1-2
CASSRTSGSTDTQYF	15	TRBV5-1	TRBJ2-3
CASSQSGQGTYEQYF	15	TRBV5-1	TRBJ2-7
CASSFGQGSYNEQFF	15	TRBV11-3	TRBJ2-1
CASSARTGTDTQYF	14	TRBV13	TRBJ2-3
CASSYVQDTEAFF	13	TRBV6-2/TRBV6-3	TRBJ1-1
CASSQDYGQGSEKLFF	16	TRBV3-1/TRBV3-2	TRBJ1-4
CASSTLGGTNYGYTF	15	TRBV28	TRBJ1-2
CASSLGVWETQYF	13	TRBV7-2	TRBJ2-5
CASSLRASGETQYF	14	TRBV27	TRBJ2-5
CASSGSDRGWAGANVLTF	18	TRBV7-2	TRBJ2-6
CASSLSPGLAYEQYF	15	TRBV28	TRBJ2-7
CASSSNAGTGVGETQYF	17	TRBV7-7	TRBJ2-5
CASVYRTGGPYNEQFF	16	TRBV19	TRBJ2-1
CASSQGLFSYNEQFF	15	TRBV19	TRBJ2-1
CASSETTGTSGRGYNEQFF	19	TRBV9	TRBJ2-1
CATDRLAWSYEQYF	14	TRBV2	TRBJ2-7
CASSGQGDYEQYF	13	TRBV6-9	TRBJ2-7
CATSDLTGVSNEQFF	15	TRBV24-1	TRBJ2-1